Shown below are 20 T cell receptor beta chains from a single sample sequenced in a study of metastatic and nonmetastatic thyroid tumors. Among the patients, none had received any treatment before thyroid surgery. TCRdb re-called the PCR reads via MiXCR. The data show about 45,000 clones, 3.5% to 5% seen once. The sequencing sample was made of blood. The receptors were sampled from a female donor with papillary thyroid cancer or a benign thyroid nodule (not recorded which). Some clones in this sample may be carry-over from other donors' samples.

This clone was detected ten times or more. This chain connects TRBV10-3 to TRBJ2-1; 7 bases line up with TRBD2. The CDR3 is 11 amino acids. Trimming cost V 11 bases and J 7 bases; bases outside gene matches: 5. Looked up from germline, CDR1 is ENHRY and CDR2 is SYGVKD. As DNA, the CDR3 is TGTGCCTCCCGGGAGGCAAATGAGCAGTTCTTC. This gives the protein CASREANEQFF.

The table lists this clone with many counts. The chain uses TRBV10-3 and TRBJ2-3, with D unclear. V lost 8 bases to trimming and J lost 2 bases, with 17 bases between them. CDR1 is ENHRY, CDR2 SYGVKD, per germline. This CDR3 is built from 15 residues. The CDR3 region has the DNA TGTGCCATCCGCCCCGAACCTCCAAACACAGATACGCAGTATTTT. Encoded protein: CAIRPEPPNTDTQYF.

This clone is labeled medium-sized (0.01 to 0.1%). The chain has TRBV6-1 and TRBJ2-3, with D uncertain. The CDR3 loop spans 13 amino acids. The germline V gene encodes CDR1 MNHNS and CDR2 SASEGT. V lost 3 bases, J lost 2 bases, and 6 bases lay in between. CDR3 nucleotide sequence: TGTGCCAGCAGTGACCCCAACACAGATACGCAGTATTTT. Translation: CASSDPNTDTQYF.

V gene TRBV3-1 combines with J gene TRBJ2-7; D unclear. This CDR3 is built from 15 residues. Germline values: CDR1 LGHDT, CDR2 YNNKEL (reference sequence). Trimming pared 4 bases from V and 5 bases from J, leaving 18 bases between. The CDR3: CASSPLLTGYDEQYF. In nucleotides, the CDR3 is TGTGCCAGCAGCCCCCTCCTGACGGGTTACGACGAGCAGTACTTC.

The chain is built from TRBV20-1 and TRBJ2-3; D call uncertain. Between the trimmed V and J ends, which lost 0 bases and 1 base, there was a span of 5 bases. The CDR3 extends over 13 amino acids. CDR1 DFQATT and CDR2 SNEGSKA come from the germline V gene (reference sequence). The CDR3 region has the DNA TGCAGTGCTAGAGATCTCGGCACAGATACGCAGTATTTT. Amino acid sequence: CSARDLGTDTQYF.

This clone was counted at least ten times. This chain connects TRBV12-3 or TRBV12-4 to TRBJ2-2; D call uncertain. This CDR3 contains 12 residues. V gave up 6 bases and J gave up 6 bases, with 8 bases separating them. CDR3: CASRTMAGELFF. The CDR3 DNA sequence: TGTGCCAGCAGAACTATGGCCGGGGAGCTGTTTTTT.

The chain carries TRBV27 and TRBJ2-1; 8 nucleotides align to TRBD2. V shed 7 bases and J 10 bases; nucleotides not matched to a gene: 15. CDR3 length: 15 residues. CDR1 is MNHEY, CDR2 SMNVEV, per germline (reference sequence). CDR3 protein: CASKVSGTPSKEQFF. In DNA, the CDR3 is TGTGCCAGCAAGGTTAGCGGGACACCGTCCAAAGAGCAGTTCTTC.

The sample holds a few counts of this clone. The chain employs TRBV6-5 and TRBJ2-1; 10 bases are shared with TRBD2. In germline, CDR1 is MNHEY, CDR2 SVGAGI. The CDR3 covers 13 residues. The V and J ends lost 11 bases and 4 bases, in that order; junction bases with no gene match: 5. CDR3 in DNA: TGTGCCGGAAGCGGGAGGGATTACAATGAGCAGTTCTTC. Translation: CAGSGRDYNEQFF.

With regard to this clone: Since a much larger clone is just one base distant, this may be a read error. This rearrangement joins TRBV5-4 to TRBJ2-3; D gene unclear. The germline CDR1 and CDR2 sequences are SGHNT and YYREEE (reference sequence). This CDR3 comprises 17 residues. The V and J ends lost 1 base and 1 base respectively, with 16 bases between them. The CDR3 sequence: CASSLSSGKGGTDTQYF. The CDR3 bases are TGTGCCAGCAGCTTGTCGTCTGGGAAAGGTGGCACAGATACGCAGTATTTT.

This clone was seen ten or more times. The chain recombines TRBV19 with TRBJ1-1; D unresolved. The CDR3 covers 14 residues. Germline values: CDR1 LNHDA, CDR2 SQIVND (reference sequence). V was trimmed by 7 bases and J by 4 bases, leaving 16 bases between them. CDR3 bases: TGTGCCAGTAATCCGCGGCACTCTGCCACTGAAGCTTTCTTT. Translation gives CASNPRHSATEAFF.

This chain joins TRBV2 and TRBJ2-2; no reliable D call. Trimming removed 3 bases at V and 5 bases at J, with 16 bases between. The CDR3 has 16 residues. Germline loops: CDR1 SNHLY, CDR2 FYNNEI. The CDR3 nucleotides read TGTGCCAGCAGTGAGAGTGGGTACAAGTCGACCGGGGAGCTGTTTTTT. Protein sequence: CASSESGYKSTGELFF.

At least ten counts were recorded for this clone. V gene TRBV7-9 combines with J gene TRBJ2-3; tentatively, D is TRBD1 (5 bases). The CDR3 consists of 15 residues. V lost 1 base, J lost 3 bases, and 11 bases lay in between. Per the germline V gene, CDR1 is SEHNR and CDR2 is FQNEAQ (reference sequence). CDR3 in amino acids: CASSLGRVDTDTQYF. The CDR3 bases are TGTGCCAGCAGCTTAGGCAGGGTGGATACAGATACGCAGTATTTT.

This clone was detected only a few times. The genes are TRBV30 and TRBJ2-7; D remains ambiguous. This CDR3 contains 12 residues. Trimming removed 3 bases at V and 3 bases at J, with 9 bases between. Looked up from germline, CDR1 is GTSNPN and CDR2 is SVGIG (reference sequence). The CDR3: CAWRSGNYEQYF. The CDR3 DNA sequence: TGTGCCTGGAGGAGTGGGAACTACGAGCAGTACTTC.

This clone was detected a few times. The chain couples TRBV24-1 to TRBJ1-1; TRBD1 matches at 7 bases. CDR3 length: 14 amino acids. CDR1 is KGHDR and CDR2 is SFDVKD in the germline V gene. The J segment lost 4 bases and the V segment lost 5 bases, leaving 6 bases of the junction unmatched. The DNA for the CDR3 is TGTGCCACCAGTGGAGGGGGCATGGGCACTGAAGCTTTCTTT. Encoded protein: CATSGGGMGTEAFF.

This clone came up many times. This chain connects TRBV11-3 to TRBJ1-1; the D is unclear. V lost 5 bases to trimming and J lost 4 bases, with 14 bases between them. The germline V gene has CDR1 SGHNT and CDR2 YENEEA. The CDR3 sequence is 14 residues long. CDR3 loop: CASSPYRAGTEAFF. The CDR3 region has the DNA TGTGCCAGCAGCCCCTACCGGGCGGGCACTGAAGCTTTCTTT.

By sample fraction, this clone is medium-sized. The rearrangement joins TRBV27 to TRBJ1-6; D gene uncertain. Germline lookup yields CDR1 MNHEY and CDR2 SMNVEV (reference sequence). Trimming removed 3 bases from V and 7 bases from J, with 10 bases in between. The CDR3 covers 14 residues. CDR3 sequence: CASSFGQENSPLHF. DNA of the CDR3: TGTGCCAGCAGTTTTGGGCAGGAAAATTCACCCCTCCACTTT.

As to this clone: One end of the junction fails to match germline, which may point to a read error. V and J are TRBV15 and TRBJ2-7; 7 bases agree with TRBD2. The CDR3 runs 14 residues. Germline assignment: CDR1 LNHNV and CDR2 YYDKDF (reference sequence). The CDR3 is CATSRGGSSCEQCF. In DNA, the CDR3 is TGTGCCACCAGCAGAGGCGGGAGCTCCTGCGAGCAGTGCTTC. Based on the CDR3 plus reference TRBV15 and TRBJ2-7, the full variable domain is DAMVIQNPRYQVTQFGKPVTLSCSQTLNHNVMYWYQQKSSQAPKLLFHYYDKDFNNEADTPDNFQSRRPNTSFCFLDIRSPGLGDTAMYLCATSRGGSSCEQCFGPGTRLTVT.

This chain links TRBV5-5 with TRBJ2-7; 8 bases agree with TRBD1. Germline CDR1 and CDR2: SGHKS and YYEKEE (reference sequence). V lost 4 bases, J lost 7 bases, and 10 bases stayed unmatched. CDR3 length: 14 amino acids. The CDR3 DNA follows: TGTGCCAGCAGCGCTGGACAGGGCTTAGGGGAGCAGTACTTC. Protein: CASSAGQGLGEQYF.

As concerns this clone: A read error is likely, as this CDR3 ends without the conserved phenylalanine or tryptophan. The V gene is TRBV11-2, the J gene TRBJ2-7, with 7 bases that match TRBD2. J lost 3 bases, V lost 5 bases, and 4 bases had no gene match. The CDR3 consists of 13 residues. CDR1 SGHAT and CDR2 FQNNGV come from the germline V gene. The CDR3 protein is CASSVGLLYEQYL. The CDR3 DNA follows: TGTGCCAGCAGCGTGGGACTACTCTACGAGCAGTACCTC.

There are many counts of this clone. Other nucleotide sequences from this sample produce the same CDR3. Written as DNA, the CDR3 is TGTGCCAGCAGTGCGACGGACACGGCCTCGCCCCAGCATTTT. Its translation: CASSATDTASPQHF. This chain uses TRBV25-1 with TRBJ1-5, with a tentative D call TRBD1 (5 bases). Germline V lookup: CDR1 MGHDK, CDR2 SYGVNS. With 4 bases removed from V and 9 bases from J, the gap between germline ends came to 16 bases. The CDR3 extends over 14 amino acids.